This T cell receptor beta chain is drawn from a study of T-cell memory formation after mild COVID-19. Regarding the study as a whole: Chiefly within CM and EM were the contracting CD4+ clones; CD8+ ones were within EMRA. Within pre-infection memory, some responding clones were found, suggesting cross-reactive memory joined. Second-wave clones with a day 37 peak had unconfirmed SARS-CoV-2 specificity.

A few counts support this clonotype. The target antigen is unknown. Trimming left V 6 bases short and J 6 bases short, with 14 bases between. The CDR3 runs 13 residues. Each CDR3 protein is one row after TCRdb ran MiXCR on the 5' RACE reads. The sample has 40,000 to 45,000 distinct CDR3 sequences, roughly 9.8% seen once; the top ten hold over 9.5%. This rearrangement joins TRBV12-3 or TRBV12-4 to TRBJ1-2; D is uncertain. Specimen: PBMCs or a T cell subset sorted from them (not recorded which). The receptor comes from an adult woman who had mild COVID-19 (a few samples of this study predate the infection). Cell type and time point are not known. The CDR3 DNA reads as TGTGCCAGCAGCCTAGGGCCCGAGGATGGCTACACCTTC. As protein: CASSLGPEDGYTF.